This T cell receptor beta chain was captured by sequencing in a study of radiotherapy plus CTLA-4 blockade in lung cancer. About the research overall: In 18% of patients, objective responses were seen; 30% to 35% had disease control. Whole-study results and caveats: Tumor-origin TCR clones grew in blood after radiotherapy plus ipilimumab.

The CDR3 sequence is 14 residues long. The ends were cut back, 4 bases at V and 8 bases at J, with 15 bases in the middle. Germline CDR1 SGHRS, CDR2 YFSETQ. TCRdb's table, derived via immunoSEQ multiplex PCR, lists solely in-frame clones and lacks some. The table lists more than 65,000 clones, roughly 87% of them singletons. On this clone itself: The target antigen is unknown.

Patients in the study, people with chemo-refractory metastatic non-small-cell lung cancer, received focal radiation plus ipilimumab CTLA-4 blockade. The input for sequencing was peripheral blood, taken from a patient treated with radiotherapy plus ipilimumab. The TCR was taken from a human donor with non-small cell lung cancer who had stable disease on radiotherapy plus ipilimumab. The chain links TRBV5-1 to TRBJ2-2, with D unclear. CDR3 region: CASSQAQSPGELFF. In DNA form, the CDR3 reads TGCGCCAGCAGCCAAGCCCAGTCCCCGGGGGAGCTGTTTTTT.